This is a list of T cell receptor beta chains from one sample in a study of blood T cell repertoires in COVID-19. Clones were read by immunoSEQ multiplex PCR, and TCRdb kept only the in-frame ones, dropping some. The table shows 250,000 or so clones, with around nine tenths occurring only once. Sequences were obtained from peripheral blood. These receptor sequences come from a man in his forties with active or convalescent COVID-19. CDR3s include the opening cysteine and the closing phenylalanine or tryptophan. The D gene is left open where the match is weak. Rows may omit the clone size; those that give it use once, few, many or a size class.

v_gene: TRBV10-3
abundance: NA
j_gene: TRBJ2-1
d_gene: NA
CDR3aa: CAINPRDSNEQFF
CDR3nt: TGTGCCATCAACCCAAGGGACTCCAATGAGCAGTTCTTC

v_gene: TRBV7-9
abundance: once
j_gene: TRBJ2-7
d_gene: TRBD1
CDR3aa: CASSGDRGPWGEQYF
CDR3nt: TGTGCCAGCAGCGGCGACAGGGGGCCTTGGGGCGAGCAGTACTTC

v_gene: TRBV24-1
abundance: NA
j_gene: TRBJ2-7
d_gene: TRBD1
CDR3aa: CATSEGADRAYEQYF
CDR3nt: TGTGCCACCAGTGAAGGAGCGGACAGGGCCTACGAGCAGTACTTC

v_gene: TRBV5-4
abundance: NA
j_gene: TRBJ2-5
d_gene: TRBD2
CDR3aa: CASSSSREGRETQYF
CDR3nt: TGTGCCAGCAGCTCAAGCAGGGAGGGGAGGGAGACCCAGTACTTC

v_gene: TRBV5-1
abundance: NA
j_gene: TRBJ2-5
d_gene: NA
CDR3aa: CASRLGRSVRETQYF
CDR3nt: TGCGCCAGCCGCCTCGGCAGGTCGGTGAGAGAGACCCAGTACTTC

v_gene: TRBV7-6
abundance: NA
j_gene: TRBJ1-4
d_gene: TRBD1
CDR3aa: CASSSSGQGVEKLFF
CDR3nt: TGTGCCAGCAGCTCCTCGGGACAGGGCGTTGAAAAACTGTTTTTT

v_gene: TRBV6-5
abundance: NA
j_gene: TRBJ2-7
d_gene: NA
CDR3aa: CASRGDIGPYEQYF
CDR3nt: TGTGCCAGCAGGGGGGACATCGGACCCTACGAGCAGTACTTC

v_gene: TRBV29-1
abundance: NA
j_gene: TRBJ2-2
d_gene: NA
CDR3aa: CSVDEGLHGELFF
CDR3nt: TGCAGCGTCGATGAGGGTTTGCACGGGGAGCTGTTTTTT

v_gene: TRBV4-2
abundance: NA
j_gene: TRBJ2-5
d_gene: NA
CDR3aa: CASSRMLATQETQYF
CDR3nt: TGTGCCAGCAGCCGTATGCTAGCGACGCAAGAGACCCAGTACTTC

v_gene: TRBV7-2
abundance: NA
j_gene: TRBJ2-1
d_gene: NA
CDR3aa: CASSLRIIAYNEQFF
CDR3nt: TGTGCCAGCAGCTTGAGGATCATAGCCTACAATGAGCAGTTCTTC

v_gene: TRBV30
abundance: NA
j_gene: TRBJ2-7
d_gene: NA
CDR3aa: CAWSRSGYEQYF
CDR3nt: TGTGCCTGGAGCAGGAGCGGCTACGAGCAGTACTTC

v_gene: TRBV6-6
abundance: NA
j_gene: TRBJ1-2
d_gene: TRBD1
CDR3aa: CASSPRGRDNYGYTF
CDR3nt: TGTGCCAGCAGCCCCAGGGGGCGGGATAACTATGGCTACACCTTC

v_gene: TRBV7-9
abundance: NA
j_gene: TRBJ1-3
d_gene: NA
CDR3aa: CASSGASGNTIYF
CDR3nt: TGTGCCAGCAGCGGGGCCTCTGGAAACACCATATATTTT

v_gene: TRBV28
abundance: NA
j_gene: TRBJ2-3
d_gene: NA
CDR3aa: CASSRGQSVFTQYF
CDR3nt: TGTGCCAGCAGCCGCGGACAGTCTGTCTTTACGCAGTATTTT

v_gene: TRBV7-2
abundance: once
j_gene: TRBJ2-2
d_gene: TRBD2
CDR3aa: CASSLRPYGGTGELFF
CDR3nt: TGTGCCAGCAGCTTACGCCCCTACGGGGGGACCGGGGAGCTGTTTTTT

v_gene: TRBV5-1
abundance: few
j_gene: TRBJ2-7
d_gene: TRBD1
CDR3aa: CASRQGPSSSYEQYF
CDR3nt: TGCGCCAGCAGACAGGGGCCATCGAGCTCCTACGAGCAGTACTTC

v_gene: TRBV4-2
abundance: NA
j_gene: TRBJ1-3
d_gene: NA
CDR3aa: CASSQVKGAGNTIYF
CDR3nt: TGTGCCAGCAGCCAAGTAAAAGGGGCGGGAAACACCATATATTTT

v_gene: TRBV5-6
abundance: NA
j_gene: TRBJ2-7
d_gene: TRBD1
CDR3aa: CASSLGVDRGYEQYF
CDR3nt: TGTGCCAGCAGCTTGGGGGTGGACAGGGGTTACGAGCAGTACTTC

v_gene: TRBV6-5
abundance: once
j_gene: TRBJ2-1
d_gene: NA
CDR3aa: CASTRQGLHNEQFF
CDR3nt: TGTGCCAGCACTAGGCAGGGTCTCCACAATGAGCAGTTCTTC

v_gene: TRBV28
abundance: NA
j_gene: TRBJ1-1
d_gene: TRBD1
CDR3aa: CASSTQGAYTEAFF
CDR3nt: TGTGCCAGCAGTACACAGGGGGCGTACACTGAAGCTTTCTTT

v_gene: TRBV2
abundance: NA
j_gene: TRBJ2-1
d_gene: TRBD2
CDR3aa: CATRLAGMSEQFF
CDR3nt: TGTGCCACAAGACTAGCGGGGATGTCTGAGCAGTTCTTC

v_gene: TRBV27
abundance: NA
j_gene: TRBJ2-1
d_gene: TRBD1
CDR3aa: CASMGRGLAASYNEQFF
CDR3nt: TGTGCCAGCATGGGCAGGGGGCTTGCCGCCTCCTACAATGAGCAGTTCTTC

v_gene: TRBV28
abundance: NA
j_gene: TRBJ1-2
d_gene: TRBD1
CDR3aa: CASSSAGTAYGYTF
CDR3nt: TGTGCCAGCAGTTCGGCCGGGACAGCCTATGGCTACACCTTC